This T cell receptor (beta chain) was retrieved from a study of Ad26.COV2.S vaccination and SARS-CoV-2 variants. Findings of the study overall: CD8+ and CD4+ T cells specific for spike reportedly responded with substantial breadth after vaccination.

With respect to this clone: Its target is unknown.

This table comes from immunoSEQ multiplex PCR, and its TCRdb copy is limited to in-frame clones, with some not included. The data show approximately 240,000 clones, over 75% seen once. Sample treatment: about 20 received Ad26.COV2.S at low or high dose, single or two shots; 5 received placebo; per-sample allocation not given. Sample collection was performed on day 63 after the first vaccine or placebo injection. The germline CDR1 and CDR2 sequences are MDHEN and SYDVKM. The CDR3 runs 17 residues. After removal of 5 bases from V and 4 bases from J, the junction contained 12 bases not matched to a gene.

This chain connects TRBV28 to TRBJ1-3; 9 positions match TRBD1. Sequences were derived from peripheral blood, sampled in a trial of Ad26.COV2.S vaccine versus placebo. The receptor was derived from a person between 18 and 65 years old who received the Ad26.COV2.S COVID-19 vaccine or a placebo. Here the CDR3 DNA reads TGTGCCAGCAGTGGGACAGGGCTCTTGAAGTTGGGAAACACCATATATTTT. This gives the protein CASSGTGLLKLGNTIYF. The whole variable domain, remainder taken from reference TRBV28 and TRBJ1-3, is DVKVTQSSRYLVKRTGEKVFLECVQDMDHENMFWYRQDPGLGLRLIYFSYDVKMKEKGDIPEGYSVSREKKERFSLILESASTNQTSMYLCASSGTGLLKLGNTIYFGEGSWLTVV.